This T cell receptor (beta chain) is from a study of shared clonotypes between healthy human individuals. The CDR3 is 10 residues long. With 10 bases removed from V and 8 bases from J, the gap between germline ends came to 12 bases. Germline loops: CDR1 SGHRS, CDR2 YFSETQ. Genomic DNA, for the unsorted samples, came from 80 million to 100 million PBMCs. Splitting of each subset's genomic DNA was done evenly across several immunoSEQ plates. Only in-frame clones appear in the TCRdb table, and some are missing; sequencing was by immunoSEQ multiplex PCR. The sample has about 490,000 clones; roughly 80% are singletons.

This rearrangement joins TRBV5-1 to TRBJ1-2; D gene ambiguous. Sequencing was performed on PBMCs. The origin of this receptor is a woman in her 40s in good health. Some clones in this sample may be carry-over from other donors' samples. The chain's CDR3 is CASEGGGYTF. DNA of the CDR3: TGCGCCTCCGAGGGCGGCGGCTACACCTTC.